Below, 22 T cell receptor beta chains from the same sample are listed, as sequenced in a study of cytomegalovirus exposure and HLA in healthy donors. A multiplex PCR was run with 60 Vbeta primers and 13 Jbeta primers. Profiling relied on immunoSEQ multiplex PCR, and the TCRdb table lists in-frame clones only, not all of them. The sample gives around 140,000 clones, approximately 80% of which show up once; roughly 1.9% is in the top ten. Input material: PBMCs. These receptors were collected from a middle-aged woman in good health and CMV-seronegative.

This clone turned up a few times. Other DNA sequences from this sample encode an identical CDR3 as well. The J gene is TRBJ2-5, the V gene TRBV5-1; 8 nucleotides align to TRBD1. The V gene's germline CDR1 is SGHRS and CDR2 YFSETQ. This CDR3 is built from 15 residues. V lost 0 bases and J lost 5; bases outside the gene matches: 6. The CDR3 spells CASSLGGQGSETQYF. CDR3 DNA: TGCGCCAGCAGCTTGGGCGGACAGGGAAGCGAGACCCAGTACTTC.

The chain combines TRBV11-3 with TRBJ2-3, with 11 bases that match TRBD2. Germline values: CDR1 SGHNT, CDR2 YENEEA. V shed 6 bases, J shed 2 bases, and the junction held 4 bases outside the gene matches. This CDR3 has 15 amino acids. CDR3 in DNA: TGTGCCAGCAGGACTAGCGGGGATCCCACAGATACGCAGTATTTT. Residues: CASRTSGDPTDTQYF.

The chain is built from TRBV27 and TRBJ1-2, with 7 bases lining up with TRBD1. CDR1 is MNHEY, CDR2 SMNVEV, per germline (reference sequence). After removal of 3 bases from V and 4 bases from J, the junction contained 5 bases not matched to a gene. This CDR3 has 14 residues. The CDR3 protein is CASSFNRDSYGYTF. CDR3 in DNA: TGTGCCAGCAGTTTTAACCGGGACAGCTATGGCTACACCTTC.

The CDR3 DNA sequence: TGTGCCAGCAGCCACAATTTTCAAAATGGCTACACCTTC. It codes for CASSHNFQNGYTF. The chain links TRBV28 to TRBJ1-2; D gene uncertain. The ends were cut back, 6 bases at V and 6 bases at J, with 14 bases in the middle. Germline V gene data show CDR1 as MDHEN and CDR2 as SYDVKM. CDR3 size: 13 residues.

J is TRBJ1-1 and V is TRBV28, with unresolved D. Trimming left V 5 bases short and J 3 bases short, with 13 bases between. The CDR3 consists of 14 residues. Germline CDR1 is MDHEN and CDR2 is SYDVKM. The CDR3 DNA is TGTGCCAGCAGTGTGCCCGGGAGTCACACTGAAGCTTTCTTT. Its translation is CASSVPGSHTEAFF.

The rearrangement uses TRBV28 and TRBJ2-7; 8 positions agree with TRBD1. The CDR3 is made up of 13 amino acids. CDR1 and CDR2 (germline): MDHEN, SYDVKM. Germline trimming cut 6 bases from V and 3 bases from J; bases unmatched to any gene: 4. DNA of the CDR3: TGTGCCAGCAGAAGGACAGGGTACTACGAGCAGTACTTC. Translation: CASRRTGYYEQYF.

This chain connects TRBV28 to TRBJ2-1, with 9 bases identical to TRBD2. J lost 3 bases, V lost 3 bases, and 9 bases had no gene match. The CDR3 has 17 residues. CDR1 and CDR2 (germline): MDHEN, SYDVKM. CDR3 amino acids: CASSFPKGSGGYNEQFF. DNA of the CDR3: TGTGCCAGCAGTTTCCCCAAGGGTAGCGGGGGCTACAATGAGCAGTTCTTC. Looking up the rest from reference TRBV28 and TRBJ2-1 gives the full variable domain: DVKVTQSSRYLVKRTGEKVFLECVQDMDHENMFWYRQDPGLGLRLIYFSYDVKMKEKGDIPEGYSVSREKKERFSLILESASTNQTSMYLCASSFPKGSGGYNEQFFGPGTRLTVL.

With regard to this clone: The same CDR3 can be traced to other DNA sequences in this sample. The chain carries TRBV19 and TRBJ2-1, with TRBD2 identical over 9 bases. The V gene end was trimmed by 0 bases and the J gene end by 2 bases; junction bases not matched to a gene: 5. Germline V gives CDR1 LNHDA, CDR2 SQIVND (reference sequence). This CDR3 is 17 amino acids long. CDR3 sequence reads: CASSIDRASGTYNEQFF. The CDR3 DNA follows: TGTGCCAGTAGTATAGATCGTGCTAGCGGGACCTACAATGAGCAGTTCTTC.

The rearrangement links TRBV7-9 to TRBJ2-3; 8 nucleotides agree with TRBD2. Per germline, CDR1 SEHNR and CDR2 FQNEAQ (reference sequence). There are 17 residues in the CDR3. V was clipped by 1 base and J by 4 bases; unmatched bases: 10. CDR3 nucleotides: TGTGCCAGCAGCTTAGTAGGTTTTAGCGGGATGTCAGATACGCAGTATTTT. Translating it yields CASSLVGFSGMSDTQYF.

The chain has TRBV27 and TRBJ2-3; 9 nucleotides agree with TRBD1. Germline V gene sequence: CDR1 MNHEY, CDR2 SMNVEV (reference sequence). The V gene end was trimmed by 7 bases and the J gene end by 4 bases; junction bases not matched to a gene: 18. CDR3 length: 18 residues. The CDR3 sequence is CASTPLPAGTGTPDTQYF. The CDR3 DNA reads as TGTGCCAGCACCCCCTTGCCGGCTGGGACAGGGACACCAGATACGCAGTATTTT.

The rearrangement uses TRBV27 and TRBJ2-1, with 10 positions matching TRBD2. Per germline, CDR1 MNHEY and CDR2 SMNVEV (reference sequence). J lost 0 bases, V lost 5 bases, and 16 bases had no gene match. CDR3 length equals 20 residues. DNA for the CDR3: TGTGCCAGCAGTCTGAGAAGGACTAGCGGAAGGACTAGCTCCTACAATGAGCAGTTCTTC. As protein: CASSLRRTSGRTSSYNEQFF.

The CDR3 is CAWSAGGFTGELFF. Here the CDR3 DNA reads TGTGCCTGGTCAGCGGGAGGTTTCACCGGGGAGCTGTTTTTT. This rearrangement joins TRBV30 to TRBJ2-2, with 9 bases aligning to TRBD2. The CDR3 length is 14 residues. With V trimmed by 5 bases and J by 4 bases, 5 bases remained unmatched. The germline CDR1 and CDR2 sequences are GTSNPN and SVGIG (reference sequence).

J is TRBJ2-5 and V is TRBV14; 10 bases agree with TRBD1. The germline V gene has CDR1 SGHDN and CDR2 FVKESK. Trimming cost V 4 bases and J 4 bases; bases outside gene matches: 9. The length of the CDR3 is 16 residues. The CDR3 loop reads CASSPAGDRGRETQYF. The CDR3 DNA follows: TGTGCCAGCAGCCCGGCCGGGGACAGGGGACGAGAGACCCAGTACTTC.

This clone was detected once. The rearrangement joins TRBV7-3 to TRBJ2-5; D unresolved. Trimming removed 4 bases from V and 9 bases from J, with 12 bases in between. Per germline, CDR1 SGHTA and CDR2 FQGTGA. The CDR3 consists of 12 residues. CDR3 nucleotides: TGTGCCAGCAGCTCCTTTGCGCGAGCCCAGTACTTC. It encodes CASSSFARAQYF.

This chain joins TRBV28 and TRBJ2-7; 12 nucleotides agree with TRBD2. The length of the CDR3 is 16 residues. The germline V gene encodes CDR1 MDHEN and CDR2 SYDVKM. V was clipped by 3 bases and J by 3 bases; unmatched bases: 6. In nucleotides, the CDR3 is TGTGCCAGCAGTTTCCGCATACTAGCGGGAGGCTACGAGCAGTACTTC. This gives the protein CASSFRILAGGYEQYF.

The DNA of the CDR3 is TGTGCCATCTCAACCACCTTGGGACTGAACAATGAGCAGTTCTTC. Its protein product is CAISTTLGLNNEQFF. The rearrangement joins TRBV10-3 to TRBJ2-1; tentative D call: TRBD2 (6 bases). The CDR3 contains 15 residues. The V end lost 8 bases, the J end lost 5 bases, and 19 bases lay between the germline ends. CDR1 and CDR2 from the germline V gene are ENHRY and SYGVKD.

The CDR3 nucleotides are TGTGCCAGCAGTACTCACGGACAGGTCCTCTCTGGCTACACCTTC. Translation: CASSTHGQVLSGYTF. This chain links TRBV28 with TRBJ1-2, with TRBD1 matching over 7 bases. CDR3 size: 15 residues. Germline CDR1 MDHEN, CDR2 SYDVKM. V trimming: 5 bases; J trimming: 7 bases; junction bases outside the gene matches: 13.

CDR3 nucleotides: TGTGCCAGCAGTGCAACCCGTGGCAGGAGGCAGCCCCAGCATTTT. Amino acid sequence: CASSATRGRRQPQHF. The chain recombines TRBV6-6 with TRBJ1-5; no definite D call. The CDR3 extends over 15 amino acids. The germline gives CDR1 MNHNY, CDR2 SVGAGI (reference sequence). Trimming shortened V by 5 bases and J by 7 bases, and 18 bases separated the two germline ends.

This chain connects TRBV6-5 to TRBJ2-3, with a weak D call TRBD2 (5 bases). CDR3 length: 14 amino acids. The germline gives CDR1 MNHEY, CDR2 SVGAGI. Trimming cost V 2 bases and J 2 bases, with 8 bases left between them. The CDR3 DNA reads TGTGCCAGCAGTTACCGGGGTTACACAGATACGCAGTATTTT. This gives the protein CASSYRGYTDTQYF.

This clone was observed a handful of times. V and J are TRBV7-9 and TRBJ2-4; the match to TRBD2 covers 9 bases. This CDR3 comprises 15 residues. Trimming removed 6 bases from V and 8 bases from J; junction bases left unmatched: 11. Per germline, CDR1 SEHNR and CDR2 FQNEAQ (reference sequence). The CDR3 nucleotides are TGTGCCAGCAGATTCACCGGGACTAGCCTCGACATTCAGTACTTC. This translates into CASRFTGTSLDIQYF.

The sample holds a few counts of this clone. The V gene is TRBV2, the J gene TRBJ1-1, with no clear D. This CDR3 region has 12 residues. Trimming left V 3 bases short and J 7 bases short, with 9 bases between. The germline CDR1 and CDR2 sequences are SNHLY and FYNNEI. Here the CDR3 DNA reads TGTGCCAGCAGTGATATACGGGGTGAAGCTTTCTTT. It encodes CASSDIRGEAFF.

The chain uses TRBV2 and TRBJ1-4; possible D gene TRBD1, 6 bases. V dropped 7 bases and J dropped 8 bases, with 20 bases sitting between them. This CDR3 comprises 15 residues. In germline, CDR1 is SNHLY, CDR2 FYNNEI. CDR3 DNA: TGTGCCAGCACCGAAAACGAACAGGGCACGGAAAAACTGTTTTTT. Its translation is CASTENEQGTEKLFF.